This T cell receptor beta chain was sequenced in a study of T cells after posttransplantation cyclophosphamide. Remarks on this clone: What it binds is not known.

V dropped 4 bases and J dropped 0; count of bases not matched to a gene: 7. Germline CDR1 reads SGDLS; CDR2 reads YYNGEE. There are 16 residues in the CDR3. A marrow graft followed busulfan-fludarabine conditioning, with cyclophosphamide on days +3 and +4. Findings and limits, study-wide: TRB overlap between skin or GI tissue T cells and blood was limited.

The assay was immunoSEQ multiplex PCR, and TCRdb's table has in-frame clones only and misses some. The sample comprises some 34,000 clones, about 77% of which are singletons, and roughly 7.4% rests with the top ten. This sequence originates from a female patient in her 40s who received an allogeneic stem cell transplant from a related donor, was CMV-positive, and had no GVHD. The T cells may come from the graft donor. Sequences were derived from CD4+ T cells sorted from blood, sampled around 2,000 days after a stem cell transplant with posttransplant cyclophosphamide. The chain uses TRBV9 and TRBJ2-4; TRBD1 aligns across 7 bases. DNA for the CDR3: TGTGCCAGCAGCCCCCAAGGGGGCAAAGCCAAAAACATTCAGTACTTC. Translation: CASSPQGGKAKNIQYF.